The 5 T cell receptor beta chains presented below share a single source sample, sequenced in a study of human T cells and chemical hapten exposure. The time point is: patch test 3, about 24 weeks after DPC sensitization. Treatment denoted: therapeutic diphenylcyclopropenone sensitization with weekly scalp DPC. One entry per CDR3 protein, called by TCRdb with MiXCR from the RACE reads. This sample has 150,000 to 200,000 distinct CDR3 sequences, with 20% to 25% found just once. The sequencing used whole blood, collected in connection with sensitization to the hapten diphenylcyclopropenone (DPC). These receptors all stem from a woman in her thirties or forties with alopecia areata. Some clones in this sample may be carry-over from other donors' samples.

This clonotype was detected a few times. At one of its ends the junction is not consistent with the germline gene, which may arise from a read error. This sequence joins TRBV9 and TRBJ2-2, with a tentative D call TRBD1 (5 bases). This CDR3 is 14 amino acids long. Looked up from germline, CDR1 is SGDLS and CDR2 is YYNGEE. The CDR3 sequence is CASSVGQNAGELFF. CDR3 DNA sequence: TGTGCCAGCAGCGTAGGACAGAACGCCGGGGAGCTGTTTTTT.

This clonotype occurred a few times. In nucleotides, the CDR3 is TGTGCCTGGAGTCGGCAGGGGCCATCCTTTAAGTACTTC. Translation: CAWSRQGPSFKYF. V usage is TRBV30 and J usage is TRBJ2-5; D possibly corresponds to TRBD1 (6 bases). This CDR3 has 13 residues. The germline V gene encodes CDR1 GTSNPN and CDR2 SVGIG (reference sequence). V lost 2 bases to trimming and J lost 12 bases, with 19 bases between them.

The V gene is TRBV6-2 or TRBV6-3, the J gene TRBJ2-7; D might be TRBD2 (6 bases). V lost 6 bases to trimming and J lost 0 bases, with 15 bases between them. The V gene's germline CDR1 is MNHEY and CDR2 SVGEGT. The CDR3 has 15 residues. This CDR3 is CASRPTSSYSYEQYF. CDR3 sequence (DNA): TGTGCCAGCAGGCCTACTAGCTCCTACTCCTACGAGCAGTACTTC.

This chain joins TRBV15 and TRBJ2-3, with TRBD1 as a possible D gene (8 bases). CDR1 is LNHNV, CDR2 YYDKDF, per germline (reference sequence). V lost 5 bases and J 2 bases, leaving 14 bases between the germline ends. This CDR3 region has 15 residues. The CDR3 region is CATSGTGGATDTQYF. The CDR3 DNA follows: TGTGCCACCAGCGGTACAGGGGGGGCCACAGATACGCAGTATTTT.

V and J are TRBV6-2 or TRBV6-3 and TRBJ2-2; 8 positions match TRBD2. Per the germline V gene, CDR1 is MNHEY and CDR2 is SVGEGT. J lost 1 base, V lost 7 bases, and 5 bases had no gene match. CDR3 length: 15 amino acids. CDR3 in DNA: TGTGCCAGCACCTATAGCGGGAAGAACACCGGGGAGCTGTTTTTT. Protein sequence: CASTYSGKNTGELFF.